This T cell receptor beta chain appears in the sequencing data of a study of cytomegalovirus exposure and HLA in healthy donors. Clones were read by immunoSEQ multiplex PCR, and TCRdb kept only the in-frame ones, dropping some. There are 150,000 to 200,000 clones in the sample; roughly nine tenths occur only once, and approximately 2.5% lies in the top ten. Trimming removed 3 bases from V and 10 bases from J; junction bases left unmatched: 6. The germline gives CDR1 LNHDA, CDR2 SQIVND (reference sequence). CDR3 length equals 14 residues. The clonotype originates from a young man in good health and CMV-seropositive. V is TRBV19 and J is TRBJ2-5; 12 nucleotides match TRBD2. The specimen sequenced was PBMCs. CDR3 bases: TGTGCCAGTAGTATCGGGACTAGCGGGCACGTCCAGTACTTC. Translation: CASSIGTSGHVQYF.